This T cell receptor (beta chain) was found in a study of identical twins. Study findings and constraints: Excess low generation probability was seen in twin-shared out-of-frame alpha sequences. Partly confounded zero-insertion analyses could result from invariant MAIT and iNKT cells.

With respect to this clonotype: Its antigen is still unknown.

A universal primer site came from template switching; cDNA carried unique molecular identifiers. TCRdb reprocessed the 5' RACE reads with MiXCR, giving one entry per CDR3 protein. The sample includes hundreds of thousands of distinct CDR3 sequences, around 15% seen only once; the top ten take around 9.5%. J gave up 6 bases and V 5 bases, and 8 bases lay outside the gene matches. The V gene's germline CDR1 is SGHRS and CDR2 YFSETQ. The CDR3 covers 14 residues. The chain uses TRBV5-1 and TRBJ1-2, with 9 bases that match TRBD1. The sequenced material came from memory (CD45RO+) T cells sorted from blood. This sequence originates from a woman younger than 30 in good health. The CDR3 nucleotides read TGCGCCAGCAGTAGGACAGGGGTGAATGATGGCTACACCTTC. This sequence encodes CASSRTGVNDGYTF.